A single sample is the source of the 3 T cell receptor beta chains below, sequenced in a study of shared clonotypes between healthy human individuals. CD45RO-negative cells were positively selected for CCR7, leaving out terminally differentiated effector memory CD45RA+ cells. Clones were sequenced by immunoSEQ multiplex PCR, and TCRdb holds only the in-frame ones, with some missing. The sample carries about 1,800,000 clones, around 96% recorded once. Sequenced sample: naive CD8+ T cells sorted from blood. Source of these receptors: a man aged 18 to 29 in good health.

The count of this clone is one. J is TRBJ1-5 and V is TRBV18, with D hard to call. The germline V gene has CDR1 KGHSH and CDR2 LQKENI. V lost 3 bases, J lost 1 base, and 10 bases lay in between. This CDR3 has 15 amino acids. CDR3: CASSPGWESNQPQHF. DNA for the CDR3: TGTGCCAGCTCACCGGGTTGGGAGAGCAATCAGCCCCAGCATTTT.

This chain connects TRBV30 to TRBJ1-2, with D perhaps matching TRBD1 (6 bases). There are 12 residues in the CDR3. CDR1 and CDR2 from the germline V gene are GTSNPN and SVGIG (reference sequence). Trimming stripped 3 bases from V and 7 bases from J, with 12 bases between. CDR3: CAWSAGDGGYTF. DNA of the CDR3: TGTGCCTGGAGCGCAGGGGATGGTGGCTACACCTTC. Full variable domain (outside the CDR3, taken from reference TRBV30 and TRBJ1-2): SQTIHQWPATLVQPVGSPLSLECTVEGTSNPNLYWYRQAAGRGLQLLFYSVGIGQISSEVPQNLSASRPQDRQFILSSKKLLLSDSGFYLCAWSAGDGGYTFGSGTRLTVV.

The chain combines TRBV20-1 with TRBJ2-7; perhaps TRBD2 as D (5 bases). In germline, CDR1 is DFQATT, CDR2 SNEGSKA (reference sequence). This CDR3 has 11 amino acids. Trimming took off 2 bases at V and 6 bases at J, with 8 bases between the two ends. The chain's CDR3 is CSARRGSEQYF. For the CDR3, the DNA is TGCAGTGCTAGAAGAGGGTCCGAGCAGTACTTC.